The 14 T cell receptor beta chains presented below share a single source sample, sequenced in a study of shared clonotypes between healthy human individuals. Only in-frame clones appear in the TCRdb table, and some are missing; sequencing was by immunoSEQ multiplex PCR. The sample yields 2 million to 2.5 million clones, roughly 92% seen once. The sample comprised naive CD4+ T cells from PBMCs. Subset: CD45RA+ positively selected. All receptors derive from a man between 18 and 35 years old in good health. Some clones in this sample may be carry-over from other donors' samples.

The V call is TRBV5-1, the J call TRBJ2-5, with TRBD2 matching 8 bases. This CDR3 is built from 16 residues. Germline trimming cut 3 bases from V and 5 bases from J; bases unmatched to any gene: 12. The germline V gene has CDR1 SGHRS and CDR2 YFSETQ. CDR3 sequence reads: CASSWSLAGGPETQYF. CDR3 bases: TGCGCCAGCAGCTGGAGTCTCGCGGGAGGTCCCGAGACCCAGTACTTC.

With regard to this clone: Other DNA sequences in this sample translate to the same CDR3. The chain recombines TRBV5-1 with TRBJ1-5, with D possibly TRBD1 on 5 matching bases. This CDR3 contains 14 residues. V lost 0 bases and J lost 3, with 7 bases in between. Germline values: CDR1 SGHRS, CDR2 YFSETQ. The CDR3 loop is CASSLGGDNQPQHF. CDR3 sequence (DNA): TGCGCCAGCAGCTTGGGAGGGGACAATCAGCCCCAGCATTTT.

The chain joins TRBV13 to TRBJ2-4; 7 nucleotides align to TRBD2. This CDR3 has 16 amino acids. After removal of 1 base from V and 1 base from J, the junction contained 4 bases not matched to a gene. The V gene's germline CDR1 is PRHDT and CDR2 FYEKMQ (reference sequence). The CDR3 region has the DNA TGTGCCAGCAGCTTAGTCGGGGGGTTCGCCAAAAACATTCAGTACTTC. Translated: CASSLVGGFAKNIQYF.

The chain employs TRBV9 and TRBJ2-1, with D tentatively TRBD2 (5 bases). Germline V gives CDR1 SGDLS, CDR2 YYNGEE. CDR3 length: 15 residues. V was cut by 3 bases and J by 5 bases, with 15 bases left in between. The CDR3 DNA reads TGTGCCAGCAGCGCCCGAGCGGCTAGAAACAATGAGCAGTTCTTC. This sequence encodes CASSARAARNNEQFF.

The CDR3 region is CASSVDAFYNEQFF. The CDR3 nucleotides are TGTGCCAGCAGCGTAGACGCCTTCTACAATGAGCAGTTCTTC. The V call is TRBV9, the J call TRBJ2-1; D is ambiguous. This CDR3 region has 14 residues. Germline CDR1 SGDLS, CDR2 YYNGEE. V dropped 0 bases and J dropped 3 bases, with 7 bases sitting between them. The full variable domain, with the rest looked up from reference TRBV9 and TRBJ2-1, is DSGVTQTPKHLITATGQRVTLRCSPRSGDLSVYWYQQSLDQGLQFLIQYYNGEERAKGNILERFSAQQFPDLHSELNLSSLELGDSALYFCASSVDAFYNEQFFGPGTRLTVL.

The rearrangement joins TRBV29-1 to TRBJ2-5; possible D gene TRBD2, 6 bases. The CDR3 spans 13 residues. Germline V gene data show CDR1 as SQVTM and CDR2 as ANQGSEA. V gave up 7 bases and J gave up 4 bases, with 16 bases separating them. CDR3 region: CSDGSVAGETQYF. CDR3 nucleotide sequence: TGCAGCGACGGGAGCGTGGCAGGAGAGACCCAGTACTTC.

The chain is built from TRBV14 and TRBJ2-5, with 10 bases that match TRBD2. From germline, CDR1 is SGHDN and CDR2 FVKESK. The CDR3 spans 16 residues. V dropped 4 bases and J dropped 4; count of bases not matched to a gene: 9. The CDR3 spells CASSPWRAGGRETQYF. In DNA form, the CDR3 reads TGTGCCAGCAGCCCCTGGAGAGCGGGAGGGCGAGAGACCCAGTACTTC.

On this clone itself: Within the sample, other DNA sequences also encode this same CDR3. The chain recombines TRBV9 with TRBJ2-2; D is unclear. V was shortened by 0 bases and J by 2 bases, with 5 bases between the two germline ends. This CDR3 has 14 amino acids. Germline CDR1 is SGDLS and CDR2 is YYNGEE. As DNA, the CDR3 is TGTGCCAGCAGCGTAGTAGTAAACACCGGGGAGCTGTTTTTT. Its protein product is CASSVVVNTGELFF.

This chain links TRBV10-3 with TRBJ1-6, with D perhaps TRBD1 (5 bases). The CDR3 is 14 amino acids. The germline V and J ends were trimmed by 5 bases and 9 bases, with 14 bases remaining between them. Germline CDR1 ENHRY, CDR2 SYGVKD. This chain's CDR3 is CAISRGEIGSPLHF. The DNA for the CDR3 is TGTGCCATCAGTCGAGGGGAAATAGGTTCACCCCTCCACTTT.

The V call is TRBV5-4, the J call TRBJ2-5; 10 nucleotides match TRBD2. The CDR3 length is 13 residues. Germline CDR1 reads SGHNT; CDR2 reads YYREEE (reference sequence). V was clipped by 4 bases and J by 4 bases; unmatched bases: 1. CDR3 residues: CASSRLAGETQYF. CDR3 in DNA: TGTGCCAGCAGCCGACTAGCGGGAGAGACCCAGTACTTC.

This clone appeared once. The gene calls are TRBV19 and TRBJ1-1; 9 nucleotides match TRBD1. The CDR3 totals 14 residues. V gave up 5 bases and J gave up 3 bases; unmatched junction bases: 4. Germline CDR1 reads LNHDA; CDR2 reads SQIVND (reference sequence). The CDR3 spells CASSPQGAHTEAFF. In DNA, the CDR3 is TGTGCCAGTAGTCCACAGGGGGCCCACACTGAAGCTTTCTTT.

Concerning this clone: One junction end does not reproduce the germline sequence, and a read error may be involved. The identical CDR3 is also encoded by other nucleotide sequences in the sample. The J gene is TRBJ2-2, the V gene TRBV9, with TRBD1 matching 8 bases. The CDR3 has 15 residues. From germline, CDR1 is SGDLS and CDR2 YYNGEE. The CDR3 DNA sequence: TGTGCCAGCAGCGTTAGGACAGGGAACACTGGGGAGCTGTTTTTT. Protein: CASSVRTGNTGELFF. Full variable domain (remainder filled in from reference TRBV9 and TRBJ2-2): DSGVTQTPKHLITATGQRVTLRCSPRSGDLSVYWYQQSLDQGLQFLIQYYNGEERAKGNILERFSAQQFPDLHSELNLSSLELGDSALYFCASSVRTGNTGELFFGEGSRLTVL.

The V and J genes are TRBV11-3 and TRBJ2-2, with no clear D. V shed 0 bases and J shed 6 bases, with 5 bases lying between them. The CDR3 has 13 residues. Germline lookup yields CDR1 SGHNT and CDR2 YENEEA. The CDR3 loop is CASSLDVAGELFF. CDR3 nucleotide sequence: TGTGCCAGCAGCTTAGATGTGGCCGGGGAGCTGTTTTTT.

The CDR3 region is CASSSTGGRTGANVLTF. CDR3 nucleotide sequence: TGTGCCAGCAGCTCGACAGGGGGTCGAACTGGGGCCAACGTCCTGACTTTC. The chain links TRBV7-2 to TRBJ2-6, with 9 bases lining up with TRBD1. Germline CDR1 is SGHTA and CDR2 is FQGNSA. Trimming took 4 bases from V and 2 from J; bases not matched to a gene: 6. This CDR3 has 17 amino acids.